This T cell receptor (beta chain) was identified in a study of CD8 T cells in Susac syndrome. General study points: An acknowledgment was made by the study that its TCR sequencing and HLA analysis involved relatively few individuals.

On this clonotype itself: Its specificity is not known.

J was trimmed by 2 bases and V by 1 base; bases with no gene match: 6. Germline assignment: CDR1 SGHRS and CDR2 YFSETQ. The CDR3 is 16 amino acids. Peripheral blood CD8+ and CD4+ T cells were profiled by TCR beta sequencing. TEMRA cells were FACS-enriched and CD8+ and CD4+ T cells negatively isolated. Random hexamers were used to reverse transcribe the RNA input (about 0.5 to 1 ug). By means of immunoSEQ multiplex PCR, TCR beta CDR3 spanning 54 Vbeta and 13 Jbeta underwent amplification. MiXCR, applied by TCRdb to the immunoSEQ multiplex PCR reads, yields one record per CDR3 protein. Among roughly 150,000 distinct CDR3 sequences listed, roughly 94% were seen once.

Input material: CD4+ T cells from PBMCs. The V gene is TRBV5-1, the J gene TRBJ2-3, with 8 bases fitting TRBD2. The receptor was derived from a human donor in good health. The CDR3 region is CASSLPGLAYTDTQYF. As DNA, the CDR3 is TGCGCCAGCAGCTTGCCCGGACTAGCTTACACAGATACGCAGTATTTT.